This entry lists 24 T cell receptor beta chains sequenced from one sample in a study of blood T cell repertoires in COVID-19. Measured with immunoSEQ multiplex PCR; TCRdb has only the in-frame clones, and not every one. The table records about 250,000 clones, about 89% of them present only once. The source material was PBMCs or T cells enriched from blood (not recorded which). The receptors originated from a man aged 35-49 years who had recovered from COVID-19.

The chain combines TRBV7-6 with TRBJ1-4, with D perhaps TRBD1 (5 bases). The ends were cut back, 5 bases at V and 8 bases at J, with 12 bases in the middle. CDR1 is SGHVS and CDR2 is FNYEAQ in the germline V gene. CDR3 size: 13 residues. The CDR3 DNA sequence: TGTGCCAGCAGCAGAGACCGGGGGGAAAAACTGTTTTTT. Translating it yields CASSRDRGEKLFF.

The chain has TRBV6-5 and TRBJ1-1; possibly TRBD1 for D (6 bases). The CDR3 totals 13 residues. Trimming removed 7 bases from V and 0 bases from J, with 9 bases in between. Per germline, CDR1 MNHEY and CDR2 SVGAGI. Written as DNA, the CDR3 is TGTGCCAGCACCCGGGACATGAACACTGAAGCTTTCTTT. Protein product: CASTRDMNTEAFF.

V usage is TRBV7-8 and J usage is TRBJ2-7; D possibly corresponds to TRBD1 (5 bases). CDR1 SGHVS and CDR2 FQNEAQ come from the germline V gene. Between the trimmed V and J ends, which lost 1 base and 1 base, there was a span of 14 bases. The CDR3 has 16 residues. CDR3 amino acids: CASSLGWGDQSYEQYF. The DNA of the CDR3 is TGTGCCAGCAGCTTAGGATGGGGCGATCAATCCTACGAGCAGTACTTC.

V usage is TRBV12-5 and J usage is TRBJ1-1; D is possibly TRBD1 (6 bases). This CDR3 has 13 amino acids. V gave up 5 bases and J gave up 1 base, with 8 bases separating them. Germline V gives CDR1 LGHNT, CDR2 FRNRAP. The CDR3 DNA reads as TGTGCTAGTGGTGTGGACAGGAACACTGAAGCTTTCTTT. This sequence encodes CASGVDRNTEAFF.

The chain links TRBV6-5 to TRBJ1-5; possibly TRBD1 for D (5 bases). The germline gives CDR1 MNHEY, CDR2 SVGAGI. V lost 2 bases and J lost 5, with 10 bases in between. CDR3 length: 14 residues. CDR3 DNA sequence: TGTGCCAGCAGTTACGTCGGGGGGGATCAGCCCCAGCATTTT. Translating it yields CASSYVGGDQPQHF.

This chain connects TRBV6-6 to TRBJ2-3; TRBD2 matches 12 bases. This CDR3 has 14 residues. The germline gives CDR1 MNHNY, CDR2 SVGAGI (reference sequence). After removal of 9 bases from V and 3 bases from J, the junction contained 4 bases not matched to a gene. The CDR3 DNA sequence: TGTGCCAGTTTGACTAGCGGGAGAACAGATACGCAGTATTTT. It is translated as CASLTSGRTDTQYF.

This rearrangement joins TRBV6-5 to TRBJ1-6, with TRBD1 matching over 7 bases. The trim removed 4 bases at V and 10 bases at J, leaving 13 bases unmatched. This CDR3 region has 16 residues. Germline V gives CDR1 MNHEY, CDR2 SVGAGI. The CDR3 nucleotides are TGTGCCAGCAGTTCACAGGGGCACTTTATGGGATCACCCCTCCACTTT. Encoded protein: CASSSQGHFMGSPLHF.

V and J are TRBV12-3 or TRBV12-4 and TRBJ1-2; D possibly corresponds to TRBD1 (6 bases). V was clipped by 6 bases and J by 2 bases, with 10 bases between them. The CDR3 is made up of 13 amino acids. The CDR3 loop is CASRSTGNYGYTF. The CDR3 nucleotides read TGTGCCAGCAGATCAACAGGGAACTATGGCTACACCTTC.

With respect to this clone: Being one base from a much bigger clone, this may be a read error. This chain links TRBV11-3 with TRBJ2-7; TRBD1 matches 9 bases. J gave up 3 bases and V 5 bases, and 5 bases lay outside the gene matches. This CDR3 is built from 14 residues. CDR1 is SGHNT, CDR2 YENEEA, per germline. This CDR3 is CASSPGTGFYEQYF. In DNA, the CDR3 is TGTGCCAGCAGCCCCGGGACAGGGTTCTACGAGCAGTACTTC.

V gene TRBV7-2 combines with J gene TRBJ1-2, with 10 bases aligning to TRBD1. This CDR3 contains 17 residues. V lost 5 bases, J lost 4 bases, and 13 bases stayed unmatched. Germline V gene data show CDR1 as SGHTA and CDR2 as FQGNSA. The CDR3 reads CASSPDRQGANPYGYTF. As DNA, the CDR3 is TGTGCCAGCAGCCCAGACCGACAGGGGGCGAACCCCTATGGCTACACCTTC.

This chain connects TRBV6-5 to TRBJ2-2; D ambiguous. V dropped 6 bases and J dropped 6 bases, with 11 bases sitting between them. Germline CDR1 reads MNHEY; CDR2 reads SVGAGI. This CDR3 spans 13 amino acids. This CDR3 reads CASRAQSAGELFF. In nucleotides, the CDR3 is TGTGCCAGCAGGGCACAGTCGGCCGGGGAGCTGTTTTTT.

The rearrangement uses TRBV18 and TRBJ1-5; a weak D match, TRBD1 (5 bases). Trimming took 5 bases from V and 3 from J, leaving 14 bases between them. Per the germline V gene, CDR1 is KGHSH and CDR2 is LQKENI. This CDR3 spans 15 amino acids. CDR3 DNA: TGTGCCAGCTCAGCCGTTCAGGGAAACAATCAGCCCCAGCATTTT. It yields the protein CASSAVQGNNQPQHF.

J is TRBJ2-1 and V is TRBV6-2 or TRBV6-3, with 8 bases aligning to TRBD2. This CDR3 spans 16 amino acids. V trimming: 2 bases; J trimming: 1 base; junction bases outside the gene matches: 4. Looked up from germline, CDR1 is MNHEY and CDR2 is SVGEGT. CDR3 sequence: CASSYPIAGSYNEQFF. The CDR3 bases are TGTGCCAGCAGTTACCCTATAGCGGGATCCTACAATGAGCAGTTCTTC.

V gene TRBV6-5 combines with J gene TRBJ2-3, with 12 bases identical to TRBD1. Per germline, CDR1 MNHEY and CDR2 SVGAGI. The CDR3 is made up of 15 amino acids. The junction had 6 bases not matched to a gene; V was cut back by 8 bases and J by 3 bases. CDR3 DNA sequence: TGTGCCAGCTGGGGGACAGGGGGCAAGACAGATACGCAGTATTTT. As protein: CASWGTGGKTDTQYF.

This chain connects TRBV28 to TRBJ1-1; TRBD1 agrees at 7 bases. Germline V gives CDR1 MDHEN, CDR2 SYDVKM. The CDR3 contains 11 residues. Trimming at V came to 5 bases and at J to 11 bases, leaving 5 bases not matched to a gene. CDR3 protein: CASSRDREAFF. The CDR3 nucleotides read TGTGCCAGCAGTAGGGACAGAGAGGCTTTCTTT.

This clone was seen just once. The genes are TRBV29-1 and TRBJ1-1; D is possibly TRBD1 (6 bases). CDR1 and CDR2 (germline): SQVTM, ANQGSEA. With 7 bases removed from V and 1 base from J, the gap between germline ends came to 13 bases. The CDR3 consists of 13 residues. In DNA, the CDR3 is TGCAGCGGTAACAGGGCTACGAACACTGAAGCTTTCTTT. Its protein is CSGNRATNTEAFF.

The rearrangement uses TRBV29-1 and TRBJ2-1; 8 nucleotides agree with TRBD1. The germline V gene encodes CDR1 SQVTM and CDR2 ANQGSEA. The trim removed 4 bases at V and 6 bases at J, leaving 8 bases unmatched. The CDR3 consists of 14 residues. The DNA of the CDR3 is TGCAGCGTTGGGTTGCAGGGGGCGGTCAATGAGCAGTTCTTC. Translated, it gives CSVGLQGAVNEQFF.

The J gene is TRBJ2-3, the V gene TRBV5-1; 8 nucleotides align to TRBD2. The CDR3 contains 14 residues. CDR1 and CDR2 from the germline V gene are SGHRS and YFSETQ. J was trimmed by 9 bases and V by 3 bases; bases with no gene match: 9. The CDR3 here is CASSSLGTRVTQYF. The CDR3, as DNA: TGCGCCAGCAGCTCCCTAGGGACTAGAGTCACGCAGTATTTT.

Turning to this clone: One end of the junction does not line up with germline, which may come from a read error. The chain uses TRBV7-9 and TRBJ1-1; 9 positions match TRBD1. CDR1 and CDR2 from the germline V gene are SEHNR and FQNEAQ (reference sequence). The CDR3 is 11 amino acids. The CDR3 is CASSGGTGPLF. The CDR3 DNA is TGTGCCAGCAGCGGCGGGACAGGGCCACTCTTT.

The V gene is TRBV6-5, the J gene TRBJ1-1, with a weak D call TRBD1 (6 bases). Looked up from germline, CDR1 is MNHEY and CDR2 is SVGAGI. The germline V and J ends were trimmed by 4 bases and 1 base, with 10 bases remaining between them. The CDR3 is made up of 14 amino acids. DNA of the CDR3: TGTGCCAGCAGTTTACTACAGGGGAACACTGAAGCTTTCTTT. Translation: CASSLLQGNTEAFF.

The chain links TRBV11-2 to TRBJ1-1; D is possibly TRBD1 (6 bases). CDR1 and CDR2 (germline): SGHAT, FQNNGV. This CDR3 contains 15 residues. Trimming pared 2 bases from V and 1 base from J, leaving 11 bases between. The CDR3 spells CASSLSGGANTEAFF. CDR3 DNA sequence: TGTGCCAGCAGCTTATCGGGGGGGGCGAACACTGAAGCTTTCTTT.

V usage is TRBV5-5 and J usage is TRBJ1-4; TRBD1 agrees at 10 bases. The germline CDR1 and CDR2 sequences are SGHKS and YYEKEE (reference sequence). The CDR3 has 14 residues. V trimming: 4 bases; J trimming: 6 bases; junction bases outside the gene matches: 3. The CDR3 nucleotides are TGTGCCAGCAGCCTAGGGACAGGGGATGAAAAACTGTTTTTT. Residues: CASSLGTGDEKLFF.

The chain joins TRBV4-2 to TRBJ2-3, with 11 bases that match TRBD2. The CDR3 is made up of 16 amino acids. Germline loops: CDR1 LGHNA, CDR2 YNFKEQ. Trimming took 0 bases from V and 5 from J; bases not matched to a gene: 4. This CDR3 reads CASSQDKLAGVDTQYF. CDR3 coding DNA: TGTGCCAGCAGCCAAGATAAACTAGCGGGAGTAGATACGCAGTATTTT.

CDR3 DNA: TGCGCCAGCAGCCAAGATGGGACGGTGACAGGGTCCAATGAGCAGTTCTTC. As protein: CASSQDGTVTGSNEQFF. V gene TRBV4-3 combines with J gene TRBJ2-1; 7 nucleotides agree with TRBD1. V gave up 0 bases and J gave up 6 bases; unmatched junction bases: 11. Germline V gene data show CDR1 as LGHNA and CDR2 as YSLEER. The CDR3 totals 17 residues.